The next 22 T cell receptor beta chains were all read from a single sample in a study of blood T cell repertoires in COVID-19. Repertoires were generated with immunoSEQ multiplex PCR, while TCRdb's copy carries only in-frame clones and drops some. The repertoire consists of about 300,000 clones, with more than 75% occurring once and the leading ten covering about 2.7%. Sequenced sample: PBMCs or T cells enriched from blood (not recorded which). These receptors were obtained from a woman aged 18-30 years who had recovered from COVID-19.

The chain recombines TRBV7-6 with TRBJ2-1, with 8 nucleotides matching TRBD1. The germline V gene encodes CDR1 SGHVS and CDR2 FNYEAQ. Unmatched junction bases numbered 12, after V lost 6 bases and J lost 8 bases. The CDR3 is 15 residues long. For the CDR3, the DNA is TGTGCCAGCAGGCGGACAGGGCGAAAGGAGGATGAGCAGTTCTTC. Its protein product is CASRRTGRKEDEQFF.

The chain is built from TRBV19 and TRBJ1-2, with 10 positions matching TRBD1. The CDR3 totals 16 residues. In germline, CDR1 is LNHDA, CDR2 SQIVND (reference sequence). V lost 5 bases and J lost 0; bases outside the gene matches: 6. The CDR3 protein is CASSRYGTGANYGYTF. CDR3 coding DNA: TGTGCCAGTAGTCGTTACGGGACAGGGGCTAACTATGGCTACACCTTC. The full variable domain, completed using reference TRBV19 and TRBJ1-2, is DGGITQSPKYLFRKEGQNVTLSCEQNLNHDAMYWYRQDPGQGLRLIYYSQIVNDFQKGDIAEGYSVSREKKESFPLTVTSAQKNPTAFYLCASSRYGTGANYGYTFGSGTRLTVV.

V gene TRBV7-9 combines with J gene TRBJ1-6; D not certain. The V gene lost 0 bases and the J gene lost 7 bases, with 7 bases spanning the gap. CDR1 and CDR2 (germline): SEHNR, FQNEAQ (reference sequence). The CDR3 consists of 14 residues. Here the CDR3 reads CASSLARANSPLHF. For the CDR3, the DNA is TGTGCCAGCAGCTTAGCGCGCGCAAATTCACCCCTCCACTTT.

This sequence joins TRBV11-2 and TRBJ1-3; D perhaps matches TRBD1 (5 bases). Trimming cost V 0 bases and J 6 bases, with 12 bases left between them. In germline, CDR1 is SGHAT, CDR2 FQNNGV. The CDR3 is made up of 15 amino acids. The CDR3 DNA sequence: TGTGCCAGCAGCTTAGATCGCGGGGACGTAAACACCATATATTTT. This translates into CASSLDRGDVNTIYF.

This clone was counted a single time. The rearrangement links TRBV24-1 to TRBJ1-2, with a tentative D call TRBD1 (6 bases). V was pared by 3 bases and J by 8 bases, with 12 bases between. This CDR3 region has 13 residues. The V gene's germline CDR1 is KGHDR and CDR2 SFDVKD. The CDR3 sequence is CATSDGNRAGYTF. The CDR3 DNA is TGTGCCACCAGTGATGGCAACAGGGCGGGCTACACCTTC.

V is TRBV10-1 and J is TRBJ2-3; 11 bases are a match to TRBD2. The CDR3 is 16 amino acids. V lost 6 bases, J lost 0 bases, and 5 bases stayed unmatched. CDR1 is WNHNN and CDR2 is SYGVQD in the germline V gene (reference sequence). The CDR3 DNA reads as TGCGCCAGCAGCCAACGGACTAGCGGGAGCACAGATACGCAGTATTTT. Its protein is CASSQRTSGSTDTQYF.

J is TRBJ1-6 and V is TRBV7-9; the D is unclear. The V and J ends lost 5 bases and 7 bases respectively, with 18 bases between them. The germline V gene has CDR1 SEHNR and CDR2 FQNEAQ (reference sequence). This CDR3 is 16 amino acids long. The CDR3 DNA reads TGTGCCAGCAGCGCTGCCGTAGGCAGGCTGAATTCACCCCTCCACTTT. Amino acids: CASSAAVGRLNSPLHF.

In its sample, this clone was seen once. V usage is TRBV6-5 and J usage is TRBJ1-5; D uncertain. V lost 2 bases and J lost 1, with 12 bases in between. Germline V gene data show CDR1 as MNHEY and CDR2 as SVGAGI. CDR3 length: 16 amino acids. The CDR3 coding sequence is TGTGCCAGCAGTTACCGGGAGCCACAGAGCAATCAGCCCCAGCATTTT. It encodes CASSYREPQSNQPQHF.

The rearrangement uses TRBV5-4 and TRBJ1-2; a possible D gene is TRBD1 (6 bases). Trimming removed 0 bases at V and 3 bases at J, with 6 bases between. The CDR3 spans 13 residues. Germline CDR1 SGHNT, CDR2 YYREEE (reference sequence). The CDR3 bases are TGTGCCAGCAGCTTGGCAGGGGACTATGGCTACACCTTC. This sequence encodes CASSLAGDYGYTF.

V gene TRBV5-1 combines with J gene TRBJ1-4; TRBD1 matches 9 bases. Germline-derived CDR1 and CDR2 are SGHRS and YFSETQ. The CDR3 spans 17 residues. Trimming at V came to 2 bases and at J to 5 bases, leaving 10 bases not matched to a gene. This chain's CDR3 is CASSFLNDRGGNEKLFF. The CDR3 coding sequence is TGCGCCAGCAGCTTCCTAAACGACAGGGGGGGCAATGAAAAACTGTTTTTT.

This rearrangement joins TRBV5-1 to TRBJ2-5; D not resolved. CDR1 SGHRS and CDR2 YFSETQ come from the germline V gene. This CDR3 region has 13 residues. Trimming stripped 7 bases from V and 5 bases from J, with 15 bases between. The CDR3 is CASSIAFEETQYF. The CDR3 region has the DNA TGCGCCAGCTCAATAGCCTTCGAGGAGACCCAGTACTTC.

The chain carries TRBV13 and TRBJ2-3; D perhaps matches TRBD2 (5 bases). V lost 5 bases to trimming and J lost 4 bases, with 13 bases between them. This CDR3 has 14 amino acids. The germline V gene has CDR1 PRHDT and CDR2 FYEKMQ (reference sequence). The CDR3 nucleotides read TGTGCCAGCAGCCCTCGGGGTTCGGCAGATACGCAGTATTTT. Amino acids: CASSPRGSADTQYF.

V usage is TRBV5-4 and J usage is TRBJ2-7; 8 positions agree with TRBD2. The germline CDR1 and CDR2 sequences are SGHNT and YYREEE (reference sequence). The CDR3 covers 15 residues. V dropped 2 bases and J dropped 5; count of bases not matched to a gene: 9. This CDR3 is CASSFAGGSPHEQYF. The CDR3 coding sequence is TGTGCCAGCAGCTTTGCGGGAGGTTCCCCCCACGAGCAGTACTTC.

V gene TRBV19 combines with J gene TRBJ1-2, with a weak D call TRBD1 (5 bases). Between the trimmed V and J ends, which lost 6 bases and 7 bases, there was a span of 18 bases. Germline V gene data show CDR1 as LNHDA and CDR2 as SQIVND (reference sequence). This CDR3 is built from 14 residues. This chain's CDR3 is CASSPARTLGGYTF. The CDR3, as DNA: TGTGCCAGTAGCCCAGCGCGGACATTGGGTGGCTACACCTTC.

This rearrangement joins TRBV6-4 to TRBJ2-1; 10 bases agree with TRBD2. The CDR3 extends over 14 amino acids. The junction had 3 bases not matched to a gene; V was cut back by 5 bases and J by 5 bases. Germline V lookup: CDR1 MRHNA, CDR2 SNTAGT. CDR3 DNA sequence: TGTGCCAGCAGTTTCCTAGCGGGGGACAATGAGCAGTTCTTC. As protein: CASSFLAGDNEQFF.

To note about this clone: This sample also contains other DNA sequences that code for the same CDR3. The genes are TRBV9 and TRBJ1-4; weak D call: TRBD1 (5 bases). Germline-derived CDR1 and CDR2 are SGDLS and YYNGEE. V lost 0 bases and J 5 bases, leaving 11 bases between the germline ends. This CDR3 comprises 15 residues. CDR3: CASSVATGENEKLFF. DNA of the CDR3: TGTGCCAGCAGCGTAGCTACGGGGGAAAATGAAAAACTGTTTTTT.

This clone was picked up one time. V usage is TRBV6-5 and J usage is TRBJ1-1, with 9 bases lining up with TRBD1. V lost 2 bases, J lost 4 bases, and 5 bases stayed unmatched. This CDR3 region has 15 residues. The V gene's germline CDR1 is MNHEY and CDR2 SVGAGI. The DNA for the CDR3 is TGTGCCAGCAGTTACGGGACAGGGATTTCCACTGAAGCTTTCTTT. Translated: CASSYGTGISTEAFF.

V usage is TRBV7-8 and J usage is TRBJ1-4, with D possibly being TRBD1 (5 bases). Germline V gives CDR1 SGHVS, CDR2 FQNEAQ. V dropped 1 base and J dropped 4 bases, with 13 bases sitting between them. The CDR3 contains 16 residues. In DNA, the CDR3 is TGTGCCAGCAGCTTAGGTGGCGTAAGGGGTAATGAAAAACTGTTTTTT. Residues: CASSLGGVRGNEKLFF.

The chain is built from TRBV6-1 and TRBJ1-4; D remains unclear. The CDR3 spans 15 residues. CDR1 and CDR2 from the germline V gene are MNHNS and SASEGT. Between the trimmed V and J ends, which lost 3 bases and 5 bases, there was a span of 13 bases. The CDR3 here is CASSEVAAENEKLFF. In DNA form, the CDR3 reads TGTGCCAGCAGTGAGGTTGCGGCGGAAAATGAAAAACTGTTTTTT.

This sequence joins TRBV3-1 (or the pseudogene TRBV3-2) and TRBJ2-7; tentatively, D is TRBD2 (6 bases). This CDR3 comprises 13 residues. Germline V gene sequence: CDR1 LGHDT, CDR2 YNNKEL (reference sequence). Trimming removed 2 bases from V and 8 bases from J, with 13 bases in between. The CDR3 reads CASSQMGGLKQYF. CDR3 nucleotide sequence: TGTGCCAGCAGCCAAATGGGAGGCTTGAAGCAGTACTTC.

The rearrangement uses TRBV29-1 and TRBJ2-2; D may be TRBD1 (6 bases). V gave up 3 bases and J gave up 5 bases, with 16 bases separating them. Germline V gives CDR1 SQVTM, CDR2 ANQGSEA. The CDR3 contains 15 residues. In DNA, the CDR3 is TGCAGCGTTGACATACAGGGTACGGGGACCGGGGAGCTGTTTTTT. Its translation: CSVDIQGTGTGELFF.

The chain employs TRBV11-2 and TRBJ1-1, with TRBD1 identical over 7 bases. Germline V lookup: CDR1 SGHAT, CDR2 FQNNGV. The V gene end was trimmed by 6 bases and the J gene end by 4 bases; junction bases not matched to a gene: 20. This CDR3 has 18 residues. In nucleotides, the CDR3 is TGTGCCAGCAGGCTAGACCCCGGACAGGCCCAAGGATCCACTGAAGCTTTCTTT. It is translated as CASRLDPGQAQGSTEAFF.